These 25 T cell receptor beta chains were sequenced from one sample in a study of shared clonotypes between healthy human individuals. Measured with immunoSEQ multiplex PCR; TCRdb has only the in-frame clones, and not every one. Here the sample spans 550,000 to 800,000 clones, around 67% being singletons. Material for sequencing was memory CD4+ T cells sorted from blood. Documented subset: CD45RA-negative fraction. These receptors were taken from a young woman in good health.

The chain employs TRBV13 and TRBJ2-7; D remains unclear. The CDR3 length is 13 residues. Germline V CDR1 and CDR2: PRHDT, FYEKMQ (reference sequence). Deletions cut 5 bases from V and 7 bases from J, with 15 bases between. The CDR3 reads CASSPIPLGEQYF. CDR3 nucleotide sequence: TGTGCCAGCAGCCCAATCCCGCTTGGAGAGCAGTACTTC. The entire variable domain, with the rest obtained from reference TRBV13 and TRBJ2-7, is as follows: AAGVIQSPRHLIKEKRETATLKCYPIPRHDTVYWYQQGPGQDPQFLISFYEKMQSDKGSIPDRFSAQQFSDYHSELNMSSLELGDSALYFCASSPIPLGEQYFGPGTRLTVT.

The genes are TRBV6-4 and TRBJ2-1; TRBD2 aligns across 14 bases. V shed 5 bases, J shed 12 bases, and the junction held 9 bases outside the gene matches. Germline V CDR1 and CDR2: MRHNA, SNTAGT. The CDR3 runs 15 residues. The CDR3 here is CASSQTSGRAGRQFF. The CDR3 nucleotides read TGTGCCAGCAGTCAGACTAGCGGGAGGGCCGGGCGGCAGTTCTTC.

This clone was detected only a few times. The chain combines TRBV2 with TRBJ2-7, with 8 positions matching TRBD1. Germline V gene lookup returns CDR1 SNHLY and CDR2 FYNNEI. The length of the CDR3 is 16 residues. V lost 4 bases, J lost 1 base, and 9 bases stayed unmatched. CDR3 DNA sequence: TGTGCCAGCAGTGGAACCGGGACAGGTATTTCCTACGAGCAGTACTTC. It yields the protein CASSGTGTGISYEQYF.

The chain has TRBV5-1 and TRBJ2-5, with D hard to call. V lost 1 base and J 2 bases, leaving 9 bases between the germline ends. The germline V gene has CDR1 SGHRS and CDR2 YFSETQ. The CDR3 length is 14 residues. CDR3 DNA: TGCGCCAGCAGCTTGTGGCGGAATCAAGAGACCCAGTACTTC. It is translated as CASSLWRNQETQYF. The full variable domain, rest sourced from reference TRBV5-1 and TRBJ2-5, is KAGVTQTPRYLIKTRGQQVTLSCSPISGHRSVSWYQQTPGQGLQFLFEYFSETQRNKGNFPGRFSGRQFSNSRSEMNVSTLELGDSALYLCASSLWRNQETQYFGPGTRLLVL.

This clone was counted once. V and J are TRBV5-1 and TRBJ2-5, with TRBD1 identical over 9 bases. V lost 0 bases, J lost 4 bases, and 4 bases stayed unmatched. The germline V gene has CDR1 SGHRS and CDR2 YFSETQ. The CDR3 contains 15 residues. This CDR3 is CASSLDRGRAETQYF. The DNA for the CDR3 is TGCGCCAGCAGCTTGGACAGGGGGCGAGCAGAGACCCAGTACTTC.

The CDR3 DNA sequence: TGTGCCAGCTCACCACGGGCAGCCTCCTACGAGCAGTACTTC. This gives the protein CASSPRAASYEQYF. J is TRBJ2-7 and V is TRBV18; no reliable D call. CDR3 size: 14 residues. V lost 1 base and J lost 0, with 7 bases in between. Germline-derived CDR1 and CDR2 are KGHSH and LQKENI.

The rearrangement uses TRBV7-9 and TRBJ2-2; no firm D call. CDR1 and CDR2 from the germline V gene are SEHNR and FQNEAQ (reference sequence). The CDR3 runs 14 residues. V was shortened by 2 bases and J by 3 bases, with 7 bases between the two germline ends. CDR3 in DNA: TGTGCCAGCAGCTTATTGACCTACACCGGGGAGCTGTTTTTT. Its protein product is CASSLLTYTGELFF.

V gene TRBV5-1 combines with J gene TRBJ2-3; 7 bases are a match to TRBD2. This CDR3 contains 14 residues. Losses at the gene ends were 4 bases for V and 2 bases for J; bases not matched to a gene: 4. Germline lookup yields CDR1 SGHRS and CDR2 YFSETQ. The CDR3 protein is CASSPTSATDTQYF. CDR3 nucleotide sequence: TGCGCCAGCAGCCCCACTAGCGCCACAGATACGCAGTATTTT. Based on the CDR3 plus reference TRBV5-1 and TRBJ2-3, the full variable domain is KAGVTQTPRYLIKTRGQQVTLSCSPISGHRSVSWYQQTPGQGLQFLFEYFSETQRNKGNFPGRFSGRQFSNSRSEMNVSTLELGDSALYLCASSPTSATDTQYFGPGTRLTVL.

V and J are TRBV6-6 and TRBJ2-1; a possible D gene is TRBD2 (6 bases). The germline V and J ends were trimmed by 5 bases and 3 bases, with 11 bases remaining between them. Germline CDR1 and CDR2: MNHNY and SVGAGI (reference sequence). This CDR3 region has 14 residues. CDR3 sequence: CASSQDYFYNEQFF. The CDR3 DNA sequence: TGTGCCAGCAGTCAGGACTATTTCTACAATGAGCAGTTCTTC.

This chain connects TRBV5-6 to TRBJ2-5, with D perhaps TRBD1 (6 bases). The germline CDR1 and CDR2 sequences are SGHDT and YYEEEE. V lost 3 bases and J lost 5, with 14 bases in between. The CDR3 covers 14 residues. CDR3 bases: TGTGCCAGCAGCTACTCAGGGGTTCCGGAGACCCAGTACTTC. It specifies CASSYSGVPETQYF.

This clone was seen only a few times. Other DNA sequences from this sample encode an identical CDR3 as well. The chain recombines TRBV7-8 with TRBJ2-7; the D is unclear. The germline V and J ends were trimmed by 3 bases and 2 bases, with 8 bases remaining between them. The CDR3 loop spans 13 amino acids. The germline V gene encodes CDR1 SGHVS and CDR2 FQNEAQ. CDR3 nucleotide sequence: TGTGCCAGCAGCTTGAGTACAGCCTACGAGCAGTACTTC. It translates to CASSLSTAYEQYF.

This clone was recorded many times. The chain uses TRBV6-5 and TRBJ2-7, with 11 nucleotides matching TRBD1. The junction had 3 bases not matched to a gene; V was cut back by 6 bases and J by 2 bases. This CDR3 region has 14 residues. Germline CDR1 and CDR2: MNHEY and SVGAGI. This CDR3 is CASRRDRGAYEQYF. The CDR3 coding sequence is TGTGCCAGCAGGCGGGACAGGGGGGCCTACGAGCAGTACTTC.

This clone was observed a few times. This chain connects TRBV4-1 to TRBJ2-3; D is perhaps TRBD1 (5 bases). This CDR3 has 14 amino acids. The germline CDR1 and CDR2 sequences are MGHRA and YSYEKL. The V end lost 3 bases, the J end lost 4 bases, and 11 bases lay between the germline ends. The CDR3 here is CASSHQGSPDTQYF. The CDR3 DNA reads TGCGCCAGCAGCCATCAGGGTTCGCCAGATACGCAGTATTTT.

This chain joins TRBV29-1 and TRBJ2-7; 12 bases fit TRBD2. V trimming: 4 bases; J trimming: 6 bases; junction bases outside the gene matches: 4. This CDR3 spans 13 amino acids. Germline V gene lookup returns CDR1 SQVTM and CDR2 ANQGSEA. The CDR3, as DNA: TGCAGCGTTGGGACTAGCGGGATCTCCGAGCAGTACTTC. It is translated as CSVGTSGISEQYF.

Here the CDR3 DNA reads TGCAGCGTTGGGGAACGGGATGGTTTCGATGAGCAGTTCTTC. Its protein product is CSVGERDGFDEQFF. The V gene is TRBV29-1, the J gene TRBJ2-1; tentative D call: TRBD2 (5 bases). V was trimmed by 4 bases and J by 8 bases, leaving 18 bases between them. The V gene's germline CDR1 is SQVTM and CDR2 ANQGSEA. The CDR3 spans 14 residues.

The V call is TRBV28, the J call TRBJ2-6; D is unclear. The CDR3 is 16 residues long. Germline CDR1 is MDHEN and CDR2 is SYDVKM. The V gene lost 6 bases and the J gene lost 0 bases, with 12 bases spanning the gap. The CDR3 DNA reads TGTGCCAGCAGGGGCCCGGTAAGCTCTGGGGCCAACGTCCTGACTTTC. Its translation: CASRGPVSSGANVLTF. Combining the CDR3 with reference TRBV28 and TRBJ2-6 gives the whole variable domain DVKVTQSSRYLVKRTGEKVFLECVQDMDHENMFWYRQDPGLGLRLIYFSYDVKMKEKGDIPEGYSVSREKKERFSLILESASTNQTSMYLCASRGPVSSGANVLTFGAGSRLTVL.

The table lists this clone with a count of one. This sequence joins TRBV10-1 and TRBJ2-1; 8 bases fit TRBD1. The CDR3 is 16 residues long. V lost 5 bases, J lost 6 bases, and 12 bases stayed unmatched. The germline gives CDR1 WNHNN, CDR2 SYGVQD (reference sequence). The DNA for the CDR3 is TGCGCCAGCAGTCGGGCCGGGACAGGAAACTTCAATGAGCAGTTCTTC. It encodes CASSRAGTGNFNEQFF.

The chain has TRBV4-1 and TRBJ1-6; the D gene is possibly TRBD1 (6 bases). Germline V lookup: CDR1 MGHRA, CDR2 YSYEKL. With 0 bases removed from V and 10 bases from J, the gap between germline ends came to 19 bases. The CDR3 is 17 residues long. CDR3 loop: CASSQDRLAGARSPLHF. The CDR3 DNA follows: TGCGCCAGCAGCCAAGATCGGCTGGCAGGGGCTCGATCACCCCTCCACTTT.

The chain uses TRBV25-1 and TRBJ2-5; 12 nucleotides match TRBD2. Germline V CDR1 and CDR2: MGHDK, SYGVNS. The CDR3 runs 17 residues. V was clipped by 8 bases and J by 6 bases; unmatched bases: 16. The CDR3, as DNA: TGTGCCAGCCTCGACGGGGCTAGCGGGAGGGCCCACCAGACCCAGTACTTC. It is translated as CASLDGASGRAHQTQYF.

The chain has TRBV5-6 and TRBJ2-5; 8 bases match TRBD1. CDR3 length: 13 residues. Germline V gene data show CDR1 as SGHDT and CDR2 as YYEEEE. The V and J ends lost 4 bases and 6 bases, in that order; junction bases with no gene match: 5. The CDR3, as DNA: TGTGCCAGCAGCGGCAGACAGGGGAAGACCCAGTACTTC. Protein: CASSGRQGKTQYF. The variable domain in full, with the rest retrieved from reference TRBV5-6 and TRBJ2-5, is DAGVTQSPTHLIKTRGQQVTLRCSPKSGHDTVSWYQQALGQGPQFIFQYYEEEERQRGNFPDRFSGHQFPNYSSELNVNALLLGDSALYLCASSGRQGKTQYFGPGTRLLVL.

The chain employs TRBV11-2 and TRBJ2-3; 7 nucleotides line up with TRBD1. The CDR3 is made up of 15 amino acids. Germline V lookup: CDR1 SGHAT, CDR2 FQNNGV. Losses at the gene ends were 3 bases for V and 2 bases for J; bases not matched to a gene: 5. CDR3 protein: CASSLGTVSTDTQYF. Written as DNA, the CDR3 is TGTGCCAGCAGCTTGGGGACAGTTTCCACAGATACGCAGTATTTT. Using reference TRBV11-2 and TRBJ2-3 for the parts outside the CDR3, the full variable domain is EAGVAQSPRYKIIEKRQSVAFWCNPISGHATLYWYQQILGQGPKLLIQFQNNGVVDDSQLPKDRFSAERLKGVDSTLKIQPAKLEDSAVYLCASSLGTVSTDTQYFGPGTRLTVL.

Comment on this clone: With a much larger clone just one base away, this may be a read error. The J gene is TRBJ2-7, the V gene TRBV11-2; weak D call: TRBD1 (6 bases). The CDR3 length is 13 residues. Germline values: CDR1 SGHAT, CDR2 FQNNGV. Trimming took off 5 bases at V and 3 bases at J, with 11 bases between the two ends. The CDR3 DNA reads TGTGCCAGCAGCCCGGACAGTCTCTACGAGCAGTACTTC. Residues: CASSPDSLYEQYF.

As to this clone: Other DNA sequences in this sample translate to the same CDR3. CDR3 region: CASSASSGSYNEQFF. Written as DNA, the CDR3 is TGCGCCAGCAGCGCATCTAGCGGGAGCTACAATGAGCAGTTCTTC. The J gene is TRBJ2-1, the V gene TRBV5-1; TRBD2 matches at 10 bases. Trimming took 4 bases from V and 3 from J; bases not matched to a gene: 4. This CDR3 is 15 amino acids long. Germline-derived CDR1 and CDR2 are SGHRS and YFSETQ. The variable domain in full, with the rest retrieved from reference TRBV5-1 and TRBJ2-1, is KAGVTQTPRYLIKTRGQQVTLSCSPISGHRSVSWYQQTPGQGLQFLFEYFSETQRNKGNFPGRFSGRQFSNSRSEMNVSTLELGDSALYLCASSASSGSYNEQFFGPGTRLTVL.

The V call is TRBV14, the J call TRBJ2-3; TRBD1 matches at 10 bases. V lost 4 bases to trimming and J lost 2 bases; unmatched junction nucleotides: 6. This CDR3 has 16 amino acids. Germline loops: CDR1 SGHDN, CDR2 FVKESK. The CDR3, as DNA: TGTGCCAGCAGCCGGGGGACAGGGGTGGACACAGATACGCAGTATTTT. This encodes CASSRGTGVDTDTQYF. The full variable domain, its missing parts supplied by reference TRBV14 and TRBJ2-3, is EAGVTQFPSHSVIEKGQTVTLRCDPISGHDNLYWYRRVMGKEIKFLLHFVKESKQDESGMPNNRFLAERTGGTYSTLKVQPAELEDSGVYFCASSRGTGVDTDTQYFGPGTRLTVL.

A word on this clone: Other nucleotide sequences from this sample produce the same CDR3. V gene TRBV5-1 combines with J gene TRBJ2-5, with 8 bases aligning to TRBD2. Germline V CDR1 and CDR2: SGHRS, YFSETQ. Losses at the gene ends were 5 bases for V and 1 base for J; bases not matched to a gene: 4. The CDR3 has 14 residues. The CDR3 here is CASSFGRAQETQYF. The CDR3 nucleotides read TGCGCCAGCAGTTTCGGGAGGGCCCAAGAGACCCAGTACTTC.